The 22 T cell receptor beta chains below all came from one sample that was sequenced in a study of cytomegalovirus exposure and HLA in healthy donors. The PCR employed 60 Vbeta primers together with 13 Jbeta primers. Here immunoSEQ multiplex PCR was the method, and the copy in TCRdb shows in-frame clones only, minus some. The sample records approximately 80,000 clones, about 68% being singletons. Specimen: PBMCs. The receptors were sampled from a man under 40 in good health and CMV-seropositive.

The V gene is TRBV7-9, the J gene TRBJ1-5; maybe TRBD1 (6 bases). Germline V gene lookup returns CDR1 SEHNR and CDR2 FQNEAQ (reference sequence). The CDR3 extends over 14 amino acids. The ends were cut back, 3 bases at V and 1 base at J, with 7 bases in the middle. The CDR3 DNA is TGTGCCAGCAGCTTTGGACAGAGCAATCAGCCCCAGCATTTT. As protein: CASSFGQSNQPQHF.

The chain couples TRBV30 to TRBJ1-3, with D possibly TRBD1 on 6 matching bases. V was shortened by 8 bases and J by 10 bases, with 24 bases between the two germline ends. The CDR3 sequence is 14 residues long. Germline CDR1 and CDR2: GTSNPN and SVGIG (reference sequence). The CDR3 coding sequence is TGTGCCGGCATAGGGGGGGCGAGAGAAACAACCATATATTTT. Translated, it gives CAGIGGARETTIYF.

This clone has only a few counts. V gene TRBV11-1 combines with J gene TRBJ2-7; 14 bases map to TRBD2. J lost 1 base, V lost 5 bases, and 10 bases had no gene match. Germline lookup yields CDR1 SGHAT and CDR2 FQDESV (reference sequence). The CDR3 is 18 amino acids. DNA for the CDR3: TGTGCCAGCAGCGGACGGAAAGGGACTAGCGGGAGTTCCTACGAGCAGTACTTC. Residues: CASSGRKGTSGSSYEQYF.

The gene calls are TRBV30 and TRBJ1-4; the D is unclear. The CDR3 is 15 residues long. Germline V gives CDR1 GTSNPN, CDR2 SVGIG (reference sequence). V shed 5 bases and J shed 0 bases, with 13 bases lying between them. The CDR3 region is CAWGEPGSTNEKLFF. The DNA of the CDR3 is TGTGCCTGGGGAGAACCGGGTTCAACTAATGAAAAACTGTTTTTT.

This clone has a single count. The V and J genes are TRBV5-1 and TRBJ1-1, with TRBD1 matching over 9 bases. The V and J ends lost 0 bases and 0 bases, in that order; junction bases with no gene match: 6. The germline V gene encodes CDR1 SGHRS and CDR2 YFSETQ. The CDR3 extends over 17 amino acids. The DNA of the CDR3 is TGCGCCAGCAGCTTGGGGCTCCGGGACAGGGTGAACACTGAAGCTTTCTTT. Its translation: CASSLGLRDRVNTEAFF.

This clone was seen a few times. The sample contains more than one DNA sequence encoding this CDR3. The CDR3 DNA reads TGTGCCAGCAGCTTAGCGTGGACAGCTAACACTGAAGCTTTCTTT. Amino acids: CASSLAWTANTEAFF. This chain uses TRBV7-8 with TRBJ1-1; a weak D match, TRBD1 (6 bases). This CDR3 is 15 amino acids long. The V end lost 0 bases, the J end lost 2 bases, and 10 bases lay between the germline ends. CDR1 and CDR2 (germline): SGHVS, FQNEAQ.

This clone has a handful of counts. The chain employs TRBV5-4 and TRBJ2-7; maybe TRBD1 (5 bases). The germline V gene encodes CDR1 SGHNT and CDR2 YYREEE (reference sequence). V lost 2 bases to trimming and J lost 0 bases, with 9 bases between them. The CDR3 extends over 14 amino acids. The CDR3 sequence is CASSLRGRSYEQYF. The DNA of the CDR3 is TGTGCCAGCAGCTTAAGGGGTCGCTCCTACGAGCAGTACTTC.

The chain employs TRBV10-3 and TRBJ2-1; D might be TRBD1 (5 bases). The V end was cut by 2 bases, the J end by 4 bases, with 12 bases between. CDR3 length: 15 amino acids. Germline V gene data show CDR1 as ENHRY and CDR2 as SYGVKD. CDR3 nucleotides: TGTGCCATCAGTGAGAGGGGCAGACAGTACAATGAGCAGTTCTTC. Translating gives CAISERGRQYNEQFF.

This chain joins TRBV11-2 and TRBJ2-7; D gene ambiguous. Germline values: CDR1 SGHAT, CDR2 FQNNGV. The CDR3 is 18 residues long. Trimming stripped 0 bases from V and 3 bases from J, with 21 bases between. The CDR3 nucleotides are TGTGCCAGCAGCTTAGACCCCTGGGCCCCCGACCAGGACTACGAGCAGTACTTC. Its protein is CASSLDPWAPDQDYEQYF.

This chain uses TRBV29-1 with TRBJ2-3; tentative D call: TRBD2 (6 bases). V dropped 7 bases and J dropped 0 bases, with 11 bases sitting between them. CDR3 length: 13 residues. The germline CDR1 and CDR2 sequences are SQVTM and ANQGSEA. CDR3 protein: CSARDLSTDTQYF. In nucleotides, the CDR3 is TGCAGCGCTCGGGACTTAAGCACAGATACGCAGTATTTT.

This clone has just a few counts. The chain has TRBV6-6 and TRBJ1-5; TRBD1 is a possible D gene (5 bases). CDR1 and CDR2 from the germline V gene are MNHNY and SVGAGI (reference sequence). CDR3 length: 14 amino acids. The germline V and J ends were trimmed by 2 bases and 4 bases, with 9 bases remaining between them. This CDR3 reads CASSYPGGNQPQHF. CDR3 in DNA: TGTGCCAGCAGTTACCCGGGGGGGAATCAGCCCCAGCATTTT.

A single count supports this clone. V usage is TRBV6-5 and J usage is TRBJ1-2; 8 nucleotides align to TRBD1. V shed 2 bases, J shed 0 bases, and the junction held 5 bases outside the gene matches. The CDR3 sequence is 16 residues long. CDR1 is MNHEY, CDR2 SVGAGI, per germline. The CDR3 protein is CASSYLGTGSNYGYTF. In nucleotides, the CDR3 is TGTGCCAGCAGTTACCTTGGGACAGGCTCTAACTATGGCTACACCTTC.

The chain is built from TRBV2 and TRBJ2-1; TRBD1 is a possible D gene (6 bases). V lost 8 bases, J lost 4 bases, and 15 bases lay in between. Germline V gene lookup returns CDR1 SNHLY and CDR2 FYNNEI. CDR3 length: 14 residues. CDR3 amino acids: CASGIGGQYNEQFF. CDR3 DNA: TGTGCCAGCGGCATTGGCGGACAGTACAATGAGCAGTTCTTC.

This rearrangement joins TRBV7-7 to TRBJ2-5; D possibly corresponds to TRBD1 (5 bases). This CDR3 contains 12 residues. The germline CDR1 and CDR2 sequences are SSHAT and FNYEAQ (reference sequence). Deletions cut 6 bases from V and 5 bases from J, with 10 bases between. The CDR3, as DNA: TGTGCCAGCAGGGGGCCCGGGGAGACCCAGTACTTC. Translating gives CASRGPGETQYF.

The V call is TRBV2, the J call TRBJ2-1, with TRBD1 identical over 10 bases. The CDR3 is made up of 16 amino acids. Germline V gene sequence: CDR1 SNHLY, CDR2 FYNNEI. V lost 4 bases to trimming and J lost 2 bases; unmatched junction nucleotides: 5. CDR3 amino acids: CASSAAGTGAYNEQFF. In DNA, the CDR3 is TGTGCCAGCAGTGCTGCGGGGACAGGGGCCTACAATGAGCAGTTCTTC.

This sequence joins TRBV7-9 and TRBJ2-1; TRBD1 is a possible D gene (6 bases). Germline V gene data show CDR1 as SEHNR and CDR2 as FQNEAQ (reference sequence). CDR3 length: 16 residues. The ends were cut back, 5 bases at V and 1 base at J, with 15 bases in the middle. The CDR3: CASSPLVQGSYNEQFF. The CDR3, as DNA: TGTGCCAGCAGCCCTCTAGTCCAGGGGTCCTACAATGAGCAGTTCTTC.

This chain joins TRBV4-2 and TRBJ2-2, with 13 bases aligning to TRBD2. V trimming: 4 bases; J trimming: 6 bases; junction bases outside the gene matches: 5. The CDR3 has 16 amino acids. Germline V gene data show CDR1 as LGHNA and CDR2 as YNFKEQ. CDR3 nucleotides: TGTGCCAGCAGCCCGCGGACTAGCGGGGGTCCCGGGGAGCTGTTTTTT. It codes for CASSPRTSGGPGELFF.

The V and J genes are TRBV9 and TRBJ1-1; TRBD1 matches at 9 bases. CDR3 length: 16 amino acids. Trimming took 5 bases from V and 3 from J; bases not matched to a gene: 11. Germline CDR1 is SGDLS and CDR2 is YYNGEE. The CDR3 loop is CASSVGDRAWDTEAFF. CDR3 bases: TGTGCCAGCAGTGTCGGGGACAGGGCATGGGACACTGAAGCTTTCTTT.

This clone has ten or more counts. The chain's CDR3 is CASSQESRQAGELFF. DNA for the CDR3: TGCGCCAGCAGCCAAGAATCCCGACAGGCCGGGGAGCTGTTTTTT. The V and J genes are TRBV4-1 and TRBJ2-2; perhaps TRBD1 as D (6 bases). The CDR3 totals 15 residues. V gave up 0 bases and J gave up 6 bases, with 11 bases separating them. Germline V gene lookup returns CDR1 MGHRA and CDR2 YSYEKL.

The table lists this clone with a few counts. The V call is TRBV4-2, the J call TRBJ1-5, with D possibly being TRBD1 (5 bases). The CDR3 runs to 18 residues. From germline, CDR1 is LGHNA and CDR2 YNFKEQ. The germline V and J ends were trimmed by 4 bases and 3 bases, with 22 bases remaining between them. The CDR3 loop is CASSLHPQGDGSNQPQHF. Written as DNA, the CDR3 is TGTGCCAGCAGCCTTCACCCCCAGGGTGACGGATCCAATCAGCCCCAGCATTTT.

The chain carries TRBV7-2 and TRBJ1-1; 10 bases line up with TRBD1. The CDR3 runs to 19 residues. CDR1 SGHTA and CDR2 FQGNSA come from the germline V gene. Trimming at V came to 5 bases and at J to 2 bases, leaving 17 bases not matched to a gene. CDR3 nucleotide sequence: TGTGCCAGCAGCCCCCACAATGTCCCGGGACAGGGGACTAACACTGAAGCTTTCTTT. As protein: CASSPHNVPGQGTNTEAFF.

The rearrangement uses TRBV7-9 and TRBJ1-5; no reliable D call. The germline gives CDR1 SEHNR, CDR2 FQNEAQ (reference sequence). V lost 2 bases to trimming and J lost 11 bases, with 13 bases between them. This CDR3 is 13 amino acids long. Here the CDR3 reads CASSLSPREAQHF. The DNA of the CDR3 is TGTGCCAGCAGCTTAAGCCCGCGGGAGGCCCAGCATTTT. The full variable domain, its missing parts supplied by reference TRBV7-9 and TRBJ1-5, is DTGVSQNPRHKITKRGQNVTFRCDPISEHNRLYWYRQTLGQGPEFLTYFQNEAQLEKSRLLSDRFSAERPKGSFSTLEIQRTEQGDSAMYLCASSLSPREAQHFGDGTRLSIL.